The rows below give T cell receptor beta chains drawn from one sample of a study of blood T cell repertoires in COVID-19. TCRdb keeps only in-frame clones here, not all; method: immunoSEQ multiplex PCR. The table includes roughly 160,000 clones, roughly 86% detected once. The sequenced material came from peripheral blood. The receptors were gathered from a woman aged 60-75 years who had recovered from COVID-19. CDR3s leave out the opening cysteine and the closing phenylalanine or tryptophan. The D gene is left open where the match is weak. Size values are once, few and many counts, or a class for expanded clones, and some rows have none.

D gene,clone size,V gene,J gene,CDR3 protein
.,.,TRBV9,TRBJ2-3,ASSVTGRTDTQY
.,.,TRBV4-1,TRBJ1-5,ASSRAWGAPERKYSNQPQH
TRBD1,.,TRBV28,TRBJ1-5,ASSKTKLRGHQPQH
TRBD1,.,TRBV29-1,TRBJ1-1,SVTGTEFGLTEAF
TRBD1,.,TRBV4-2,TRBJ2-1,ASSQDTTGAAIQF
TRBD1,.,TRBV5-1,TRBJ2-7,ASSPDRVSLLY
.,.,TRBV4-1,TRBJ1-2,ASSQEASTSYYGYT
.,.,TRBV19,TRBJ1-5,ASSMDSGGQPQH
.,.,TRBV28,TRBJ1-1,ASSSPRGAEDTEAF
TRBD1,.,TRBV10-3,TRBJ2-1,AISGAGGNEQF
.,.,TRBV4-2,TRBJ2-1,ASSQDALENEQF
.,once,TRBV6-1,TRBJ2-2,ASSDRNTGELF
TRBD1,few,TRBV19,TRBJ2-5,ASSSRTTGSLETQY
TRBD1,.,TRBV7-3,TRBJ2-3,ASSQTGGGADTQY
TRBD1,.,TRBV18,TRBJ1-6,ASSGPGTGSFDSPLH
.,.,TRBV18,TRBJ2-7,ASSPRTYPYEQY
TRBD1,once,TRBV28,TRBJ2-5,ASSPLTGTGEKTQY